This TCR beta chain stems from a study of blood T cells in healthy people across ages. The study's findings and limits: It was not known whether donors were CMV positive (a possible confounder of expanded clonotype changes). Relative to aged donors, long-lived donors carried more naive CD4+ cells and displayed higher diversity. Strong correlation existed between TCR beta diversity and naive T cell percentage.

V shed 4 bases and J shed 0 bases, with 16 bases lying between them. CDR1 and CDR2 from the germline V gene are SEHNR and FQNEAQ (reference sequence). The CDR3 contains 16 residues. Then a second PCR, running roughly 7 to 11 cycles, was carried out with a sample-barcoded 5' primer and a J-beta primer mix. Each cDNA was tagged by a template-switch adaptor containing 12 random nucleotides. TCRdb re-called the 5' RACE reads through MiXCR, storing one row per CDR3 protein. The table records 650,000 to 1,000,000 distinct CDR3 sequences, 35% to 40% of them present only once. On this clonotype itself: No antigen is known for it.

J is TRBJ2-7 and V is TRBV7-9; a possible D gene is TRBD1 (6 bases). Specimen: blood. This TCR was recovered from a young man in good health. The CDR3 DNA reads TGTGCCAGCAGCTCTTCCCACCGACAGGACTCCTACGAGCAGTACTTC. This encodes CASSSSHRQDSYEQYF.